Below are 8 T cell receptor beta chains sequenced from a single sample in a study of blood T cell repertoires in COVID-19 (TCRdb year 2020). The library was prepared using the immunoSEQ multiplex PCR assay. Imported from immuneACCESS, the table was reduced by TCRdb to in-frame sequences with V and J called. These copies leave out some clones; in studies compared against another copy, an unresolved V gene accounts for under half, and the cause of the remainder is not known. This sample gives about 100,000 clones in total; roughly four fifths of them show up just once. 3% to 4% of the sample is in the top ten clones. What was sequenced was peripheral blood. These receptors were obtained from a woman older than 75 with active or convalescent COVID-19.

The rearrangement uses TRBV6-5 and TRBJ2-7, with TRBD1 as a possible D gene (6 bases). This CDR3 spans 14 amino acids. CDR1 is MNHEY and CDR2 is SVGAGI in the germline V gene. Trimming stripped 5 bases from V and 1 base from J, with 12 bases between. The DNA of the CDR3 is TGTGCCAGCAGTACCTACAGGGATTCCTACGAGCAGTACTTC. It yields the protein CASSTYRDSYEQYF.

The chain recombines TRBV7-2 with TRBJ2-7; 8 bases line up with TRBD2. Germline V CDR1 and CDR2: SGHTA, FQGNSA. The CDR3 contains 13 residues. V shed 6 bases, J shed 6 bases, and the junction held 7 bases outside the gene matches. DNA for the CDR3: TGTGCCAGCAGTGCACTAGCGGCTCTCGAGCAGTACTTC. Protein product: CASSALAALEQYF.

The chain joins TRBV10-1 to TRBJ1-2; D is uncertain. Trimming cost V 6 bases and J 1 base, with 12 bases left between them. This CDR3 is built from 14 residues. The V gene's germline CDR1 is WNHNN and CDR2 SYGVQD (reference sequence). CDR3 loop: CASRQMTGNYGYTF. The DNA for the CDR3 is TGCGCCAGCAGGCAGATGACGGGTAACTATGGCTACACCTTC.

The V call is TRBV4-1, the J call TRBJ2-7; 9 bases line up with TRBD1. The CDR3 totals 15 residues. Germline-derived CDR1 and CDR2 are MGHRA and YSYEKL. V lost 3 bases, J lost 5 bases, and 8 bases stayed unmatched. CDR3 protein: CASSHLRDRADEQYF. CDR3 DNA: TGCGCCAGCAGCCACCTACGGGACAGGGCTGACGAGCAGTACTTC.

This clone was observed once. J is TRBJ1-1 and V is TRBV19, with D perhaps TRBD1 (6 bases). The V end lost 5 bases, the J end lost 2 bases, and 15 bases lay between the germline ends. There are 15 residues in the CDR3. Germline V lookup: CDR1 LNHDA, CDR2 SQIVND (reference sequence). CDR3 DNA: TGTGCCAGTAGTCTTACAGACAGGCTAAACACTGAAGCTTTCTTT. This gives the protein CASSLTDRLNTEAFF.

The chain carries TRBV6-6 and TRBJ2-1, with 7 bases that match TRBD2. CDR1 and CDR2 from the germline V gene are MNHNY and SVGAGI (reference sequence). J lost 5 bases, V lost 2 bases, and 9 bases had no gene match. The CDR3 is made up of 16 amino acids. The CDR3 coding sequence is TGTGCCAGCAGTTACGGAGGGGCTAGCGGAAACAATGAGCAGTTCTTC. Translating it yields CASSYGGASGNNEQFF.

This clone was found once. The chain couples TRBV27 to TRBJ2-5; TRBD2 might be the D (5 bases). Germline V gene sequence: CDR1 MNHEY, CDR2 SMNVEV (reference sequence). The CDR3 spans 14 residues. V gave up 3 bases and J gave up 7 bases, with 15 bases separating them. The CDR3 protein is CASSFSGQRGTQYF. CDR3 in DNA: TGTGCCAGCAGTTTTTCCGGGCAACGGGGGACCCAGTACTTC.

The gene calls are TRBV3-1 (or the pseudogene TRBV3-2) and TRBJ2-7, with D unclear. The CDR3 spans 12 residues. The germline gives CDR1 LGHDT, CDR2 YNNKEL (reference sequence). Trimming stripped 1 base from V and 4 bases from J, with 5 bases between. The CDR3 protein is CASSQARYEQYF. The CDR3 nucleotides read TGTGCCAGCAGCCAAGCCAGATACGAGCAGTACTTC.